These 16 T cell receptor beta chains share one sample of origin, sequenced in a study of cytomegalovirus exposure and HLA in healthy donors. PCR was performed using 60 Vbeta and 13 Jbeta primers. Only in-frame clones appear in the TCRdb table, and some are missing; sequencing was by immunoSEQ multiplex PCR. The table includes some 100,000 clones, roughly 74% detected once. Specimen: PBMCs. These receptors were collected from a woman aged 40 to 55 in good health and CMV-seronegative.

The chain couples TRBV7-3 to TRBJ2-3; 7 bases map to TRBD2. There are 15 residues in the CDR3. Germline lookup yields CDR1 SGHTA and CDR2 FQGTGA. J lost 2 bases, V lost 5 bases, and 7 bases had no gene match. CDR3 coding DNA: TGTGCCAGCAGCCCGCAAGCGGGATTCACAGATACGCAGTATTTT. It yields the protein CASSPQAGFTDTQYF.

The chain recombines TRBV19 with TRBJ2-3; perhaps TRBD1 as D (5 bases). Trimming removed 4 bases from V and 4 bases from J, with 12 bases in between. Germline CDR1 is LNHDA and CDR2 is SQIVND (reference sequence). CDR3 length: 14 amino acids. In DNA form, the CDR3 reads TGTGCCAGTAGTAGCAGGGAATGGGCAGATACGCAGTATTTT. It encodes CASSSREWADTQYF.

Notes on this clone: Other DNA sequences in this specimen translate into the identical CDR3. The J gene is TRBJ2-3, the V gene TRBV30, with TRBD1 as a possible D gene (6 bases). This CDR3 contains 15 residues. Trimming pared 0 bases from V and 3 bases from J, leaving 13 bases between. Germline V gene data show CDR1 as GTSNPN and CDR2 as SVGIG (reference sequence). The CDR3 loop is CAWSVQGSGTDTQYF. Written as DNA, the CDR3 is TGTGCCTGGAGTGTACAGGGCTCAGGGACAGATACGCAGTATTTT.

The rearrangement joins TRBV7-9 to TRBJ1-2; no definite D call. The CDR3 spans 12 residues. Germline CDR1 reads SEHNR; CDR2 reads FQNEAQ (reference sequence). Trimming removed 1 base from V and 9 bases from J, with 9 bases in between. CDR3 protein: CASSLDLGRYTF. The CDR3 coding sequence is TGTGCCAGCAGCTTAGACCTGGGCCGCTACACCTTC. The variable domain in full, completed from reference TRBV7-9 and TRBJ1-2, reads DTGVSQNPRHKITKRGQNVTFRCDPISEHNRLYWYRQTLGQGPEFLTYFQNEAQLEKSRLLSDRFSAERPKGSFSTLEIQRTEQGDSAMYLCASSLDLGRYTFGSGTRLTVV.

The chain uses TRBV6-4 and TRBJ2-3; 10 nucleotides agree with TRBD2. This CDR3 is built from 17 residues. Unmatched junction bases numbered 11, after V lost 2 bases and J lost 6 bases. Looked up from germline, CDR1 is MRHNA and CDR2 is SNTAGT. CDR3 amino acids: CASSDNVERGGLDTQYF. In nucleotides, the CDR3 is TGTGCCAGCAGTGACAACGTAGAGCGGGGGGGCCTTGATACGCAGTATTTT.

The CDR3 spells CAWSVSTGTGELFF. CDR3 in DNA: TGTGCCTGGAGTGTATCCACCGGGACCGGGGAGCTGTTTTTT. This chain links TRBV30 with TRBJ2-2; no firm D call. The CDR3 is 14 residues long. Germline CDR1 reads GTSNPN; CDR2 reads SVGIG (reference sequence). V shed 0 bases and J shed 5 bases, with 10 bases lying between them.

As concerns this clone: The junction does not match germline at one end; this may be a read error. CDR3 sequence reads: CSSSLGIEGGPGEQFF. The CDR3 DNA sequence: TGTTCCAGCAGCTTAGGCATTGAGGGGGGGCCGGGGGAGCAGTTCTTC. The V call is TRBV7-9, the J call TRBJ2-1; maybe TRBD2 (7 bases). Germline-derived CDR1 and CDR2 are SEHNR and FQNEAQ (reference sequence). The CDR3 has 16 residues.

This clone was seen a handful of times. The chain employs TRBV5-5 and TRBJ1-1, with 7 bases that match TRBD1. The CDR3 is made up of 15 amino acids. Germline values: CDR1 SGHKS, CDR2 YYEKEE (reference sequence). Trimming at V came to 4 bases and at J to 3 bases, leaving 9 bases not matched to a gene. In DNA form, the CDR3 reads TGTGCCAGCAGCACATGGGACAGCGGTGACACTGAAGCTTTCTTT. Translating it yields CASSTWDSGDTEAFF.

In its sample, this clone was seen once. The rearrangement joins TRBV28 to TRBJ1-4, with 10 bases aligning to TRBD1. CDR1 is MDHEN, CDR2 SYDVKM, per germline. The V segment lost 5 bases and the J segment 7 bases; nucleotides outside the gene matches: 7. The CDR3 sequence is 15 residues long. The CDR3 region is CASSPPDRGREKLFF. DNA for the CDR3: TGTGCCAGCAGTCCACCCGACAGGGGGCGTGAAAAACTGTTTTTT.

This chain joins TRBV5-1 and TRBJ2-5; D call uncertain. CDR3 length: 14 residues. V was pared by 2 bases and J by 0 bases, with 8 bases between. Germline-derived CDR1 and CDR2 are SGHRS and YFSETQ. The CDR3 protein is CASSLFTDQETQYF. The CDR3 nucleotides read TGCGCCAGCAGCTTATTCACAGACCAAGAGACCCAGTACTTC. Based on the CDR3 plus reference TRBV5-1 and TRBJ2-5, the full variable domain is KAGVTQTPRYLIKTRGQQVTLSCSPISGHRSVSWYQQTPGQGLQFLFEYFSETQRNKGNFPGRFSGRQFSNSRSEMNVSTLELGDSALYLCASSLFTDQETQYFGPGTRLLVL.

This rearrangement joins TRBV7-9 to TRBJ2-5, with 8 bases lining up with TRBD1. The J call may be incorrect, as the DNA end agrees better with TRBJ2-4. This CDR3 spans 15 amino acids. Germline CDR1 is SEHNR and CDR2 is FQNEAQ (reference sequence). The CDR3 sequence: CASSLGSRGRNIQYF. CDR3 nucleotide sequence: TGTGCCAGCAGCTTAGGTAGCAGGGGGCGGAACATTCAGTACTTC.

In this sample, this clone turned up a few times. The chain links TRBV19 to TRBJ2-7; TRBD2 aligns across 12 bases. The CDR3 is made up of 15 amino acids. V was clipped by 5 bases and J by 6 bases; unmatched bases: 8. Per germline, CDR1 LNHDA and CDR2 SQIVND (reference sequence). CDR3 nucleotide sequence: TGTGCCAGTAGTTCTCGACTAGCGGGGGTAGCCGAGCAGTACTTC. As protein: CASSSRLAGVAEQYF.

The V and J genes are TRBV7-6 and TRBJ2-7; 7 bases are shared with TRBD1. Germline CDR1 and CDR2: SGHVS and FNYEAQ. V was pared by 5 bases and J by 2 bases, with 3 bases of the junction left unmatched. This CDR3 is built from 13 residues. The CDR3 DNA reads TGTGCCAGCAGCCAGGGACAGCCCTACGAGCAGTACTTC. Translated, it gives CASSQGQPYEQYF.

This clone was seen only a few times. The V gene is TRBV29-1, the J gene TRBJ2-7; 7 bases map to TRBD2. CDR1 and CDR2 (germline): SQVTM, ANQGSEA. With V trimmed by 2 bases and J by 2 bases, 3 bases remained unmatched. The CDR3 loop spans 13 amino acids. CDR3 nucleotide sequence: TGCAGCGTTGAACCTAGCGGAACCTACGAGCAGTACTTC. Its translation is CSVEPSGTYEQYF.

This chain joins TRBV6-1 and TRBJ2-5; 10 positions agree with TRBD2. V gave up 9 bases and J gave up 5 bases; unmatched junction bases: 9. This CDR3 comprises 14 residues. Germline assignment: CDR1 MNHNS and CDR2 SASEGT. The CDR3, as DNA: TGTGCCAGTAAAGCGGGGGGGGCCGTGGAGACCCAGTACTTC. This codes for CASKAGGAVETQYF.

The rearrangement uses TRBV7-9 and TRBJ2-3, with D unresolved. From germline, CDR1 is SEHNR and CDR2 FQNEAQ (reference sequence). Trimming stripped 5 bases from V and 0 bases from J, with 3 bases between. This CDR3 is built from 12 residues. CDR3 nucleotide sequence: TGTGCCAGCAGCCTAAGCACAGATACGCAGTATTTT. It codes for CASSLSTDTQYF.